Described below is a single T cell receptor (beta chain) sequence and its context. Full-length variable regions came from constant-region reverse primers plus semi-nested Nested Universal Primer A PCR. TCRdb itself ran the 5' RACE reads through MiXCR, one entry per CDR3 protein. The top ten hold 3.5% to 4.5% of the sample, which has fewer than 55,000 distinct CDR3 sequences, more than 20% seen once. Tregs were sorted as CD4+CD25+CD127-/low cells. The sequenced material came from Tregs sorted from a lymph node. This receptor was obtained from a female donor with breast cancer.

CDR3 region: CAISDGTGSYNEQFF. The CDR3 nucleotides read TGTGCCATCAGTGACGGGACAGGGTCCTACAATGAGCAGTTCTTC. The chain employs TRBV10-3 and TRBJ2-1; 9 positions agree with TRBD1. The germline V gene has CDR1 ENHRY and CDR2 SYGVKD. This CDR3 comprises 15 residues. V trimming: 3 bases; J trimming: 1 base; junction bases outside the gene matches: 1.